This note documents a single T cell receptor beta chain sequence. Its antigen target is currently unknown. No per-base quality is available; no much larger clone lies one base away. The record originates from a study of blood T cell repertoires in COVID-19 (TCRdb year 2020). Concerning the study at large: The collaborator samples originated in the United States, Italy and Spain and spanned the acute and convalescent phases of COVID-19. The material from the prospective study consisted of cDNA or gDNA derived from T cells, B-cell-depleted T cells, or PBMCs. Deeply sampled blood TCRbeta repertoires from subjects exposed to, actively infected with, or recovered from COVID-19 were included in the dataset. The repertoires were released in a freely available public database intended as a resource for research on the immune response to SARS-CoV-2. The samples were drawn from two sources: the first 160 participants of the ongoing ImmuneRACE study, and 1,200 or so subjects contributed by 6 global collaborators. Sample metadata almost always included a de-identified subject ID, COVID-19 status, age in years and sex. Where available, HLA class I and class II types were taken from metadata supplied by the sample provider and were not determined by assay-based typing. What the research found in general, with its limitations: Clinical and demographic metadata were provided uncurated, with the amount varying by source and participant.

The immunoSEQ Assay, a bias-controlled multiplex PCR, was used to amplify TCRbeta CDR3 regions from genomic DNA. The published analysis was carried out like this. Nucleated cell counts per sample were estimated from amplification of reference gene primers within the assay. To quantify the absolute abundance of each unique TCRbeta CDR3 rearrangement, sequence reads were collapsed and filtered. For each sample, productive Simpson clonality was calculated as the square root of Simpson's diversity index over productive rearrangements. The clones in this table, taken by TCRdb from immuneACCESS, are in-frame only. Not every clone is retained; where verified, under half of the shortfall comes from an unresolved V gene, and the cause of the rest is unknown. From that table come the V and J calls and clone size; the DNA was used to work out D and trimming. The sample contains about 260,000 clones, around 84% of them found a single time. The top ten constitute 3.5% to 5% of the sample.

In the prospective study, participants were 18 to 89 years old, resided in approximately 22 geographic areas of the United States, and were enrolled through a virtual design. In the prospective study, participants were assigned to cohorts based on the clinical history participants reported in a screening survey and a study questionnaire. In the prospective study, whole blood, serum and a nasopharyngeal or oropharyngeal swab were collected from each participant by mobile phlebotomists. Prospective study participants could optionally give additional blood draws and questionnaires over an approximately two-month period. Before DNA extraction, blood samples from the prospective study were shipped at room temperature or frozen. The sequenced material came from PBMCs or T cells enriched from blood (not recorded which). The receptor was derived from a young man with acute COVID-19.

The DNA reads as follows: TGTGCCAGCAGCACAAGGCGGGGGAATGAAAAACTGTTTTTT. Its protein reads: CASSTRRGNEKLFF. This receptor chain uses TRBV6-5 and TRBJ1-4, with TRBD1 as a weak D call on 5 bases. V loses 6 bases of germline sequence and J loses 5 bases, and the interval between the two ends is 13 bases. The CDR3 contains 14 residues, cysteine and phenylalanine counted. The retained sequence is limited to the CDR3, 42 bases, with the frame set at the first base. CDR1 and CDR2 were assigned from the germline V gene as MNHEY and SVGAGI.